These T cell receptor beta chains were read from a single sample in a study of molecular identifiers for immune sequencing clone quantification. TCRdb recomputed calls from the PCR reads with MiXCR, one row per CDR3 protein. Altogether 65,000 or so distinct CDR3 sequences are present, about 18% being singletons, with the ten largest covering roughly 1.4%. The sequenced material came from naive CD8+ T cells from blood, with Jurkat cell RNA spiked in. These receptor sequences come from a human donor in good health. Some libraries in this study had Jurkat cell RNA spiked in. CDR3s include the opening cysteine and the closing phenylalanine or tryptophan. Fields, in order: V gene, clone size, D gene, J gene, CDR3 protein, CDR3 DNA. A D gene is named only where the DNA matches it firmly. Size is stated for part of the rows, as once, few or many counts, or as a class when the clone is expanded.

>TRBV30|many|TRBD2|TRBJ2-1
CAWGTSGLYNEQFF
TGTGCCTGGGGGACTAGCGGGCTTTACAATGAGCAGTTCTTC
>TRBV28|many|NA|TRBJ1-1
CASTSAYLAFF
TGTGCCAGCACCAGCGCGTATCTGGCTTTCTTT
>TRBV6-6|many|TRBD1|TRBJ2-7
CASSSWTGEEQYF
TGTGCCAGCAGTTCCTGGACAGGGGAAGAGCAGTACTTC
>TRBV7-2|few|NA|TRBJ2-1
CASSLVAPNEQFF
TGTGCCAGCAGCTTAGTCGCCCCTAATGAGCAGTTCTTC
>TRBV19|many|NA|TRBJ1-2
CASEVGYGYTF
TGTGCCAGTGAGGTGGGCTATGGCTACACCTTC
>TRBV7-8|many|TRBD2|TRBJ2-2
CASSPGLAEGTGELFF
TGTGCCAGCAGCCCCGGACTAGCGGAGGGCACCGGGGAGCTGTTTTTT
>TRBV5-1|many|NA|TRBJ2-7
CASRLERDEQYF
TGCGCCAGCAGACTCGAGCGGGACGAGCAGTACTTC
>TRBV5-4|many|NA|TRBJ2-1
CASSGEAAQGWKTYNEQFF
TGTGCCAGCAGCGGCGAGGCGGCCCAAGGTTGGAAGACCTACAATGAGCAGTTCTTC
>TRBV20-1|few|NA|TRBJ2-5
CSATSVDEETQYF
TGCAGTGCCACGTCTGTGGACGAAGAGACCCAGTACTTC
>TRBV27|many|TRBD1|TRBJ2-1
CASKDRGTYNEQFF
TGTGCCAGCAAGGACAGGGGAACCTACAATGAGCAGTTCTTC
>TRBV7-9|few|NA|TRBJ1-2
CASSLGTVYGYTF
TGTGCCAGCAGCCTCGGGACGGTCTATGGCTACACCTTC
>TRBV2|NA|NA|TRBJ2-2
CASSDVHGPNTGELFF
TGTGCCAGCTCAGACGTACATGGGCCGAACACCGGGGAGCTGTTTTTT